The following is a T cell receptor beta chain sequence with its context. Its target is unknown. Method: immunoSEQ multiplex PCR; TCRdb's copy keeps in-frame clones and lacks some. The table has tens of thousands of clones, around nine tenths seen once. CDR1 is MNHNY and CDR2 is SVGAGI in the germline V gene (reference sequence). The CDR3 has 13 residues. Trimming shortened V by 6 bases and J by 2 bases, and 9 bases separated the two germline ends. This sample is drawn from a study of OX40 agonist ivuxolimab in advanced cancers. Study context: Recorded diagnoses for dose-escalation patients were hepatocellular carcinoma, melanoma, renal cell or head and neck cancer.

Study-level results: Within 6 weeks, CD4+ and CD8+ blood T cells expanded clonally at 0.1 to 3.0 mg/kg. Relative to CD4+, CD8+ T cells held more expanded clones on average. Patients with a partial response at 0.1-3.0 mg/kg had among the lowest clonal expansion.

The rearrangement links TRBV6-6 to TRBJ2-3; D gene unclear. The receptor's source is an adult with an advanced solid tumor such as melanoma, head and neck, liver or kidney cancer. This material consisted of CD4+ or CD8+ T cells sorted from blood, taken in a trial of the OX40 agonist ivuxolimab. Here the CDR3 reads CASSLTDTDTQYF. The CDR3 DNA sequence: TGTGCCAGCAGCTTGACGGACACAGATACGCAGTATTTT.